This T cell receptor beta chain originates from a study of response to subunit inactivated influenza vaccine (dated by TCRdb to 2017 to 2018). Regarding the study in general: Deep quantitative profiling of the T cell receptor repertoire was used in the study to follow responses to a trivalent subunit inactivated influenza vaccine.

Library preparation was by RT-PCR. Sequencer: Illumina HiSeq 2500. TCRdb reran the public reads through fastp at Q25 and MiXCR, keeping productive beta chains. Here each entry gathers all rows of one CDR3 protein and keeps the most common genes and DNA. The sample table records approximately 500,000 distinct CDR3 sequences; approximately 15% of these occur just once. The ten largest clonotypes hold approximately 10% of the sample. Findings and caveats that apply to the study as a whole: It was suggested by the authors that each seasonal influenza vaccination may recruit only a limited number of new T cells.

There are 14 amino acids in the CDR3, from cysteine to phenylalanine inclusive. The kept DNA is CDR3 alone, 42 bases in frame from the first base. From a lookup of the germline V gene (reference sequence), CDR1 and CDR2 are SEHNR and FQNEAQ. V is shortened by 5 bases, J by 5 bases, and the region joining them spans 13 bases. For this clonotype: The antigen this receptor binds is unknown. Base qualities are not provided; no much larger clone lies one nucleotide away.

This sample comprised PBMCs from blood, obtained roughly 12 days after vaccination. This sequence uses TRBV7-9 and TRBJ2-1; there is no confident call for the D gene. The sequence was collected from a man aged 45-65 years who received an inactivated influenza vaccine. Donor details come from another sample of the same person, matched by shared clones. DNA sequence: TGTGCCAGCAGCCCCGTCCGGCGGAACAATGAGCAGTTCTTC. Its coded protein is CASSPVRRNNEQFF.